This entry lists 11 T cell receptor beta chains sequenced from one sample in a study of blood T cell repertoires in COVID-19. Profiling relied on immunoSEQ multiplex PCR, and the TCRdb table lists in-frame clones only, not all of them. Of about 160,000 clones in the sample, approximately 81% were seen once. The sample consisted of peripheral blood. These receptors were obtained from a human donor with acute or convalescent COVID-19. The donor label of this sample is uncertain.

This chain uses TRBV7-8 with TRBJ1-2; a weak D match, TRBD1 (5 bases). Germline CDR1 reads SGHVS; CDR2 reads FQNEAQ. V shed 5 bases and J shed 5 bases, with 12 bases lying between them. The CDR3 runs to 13 residues. Here the CDR3 reads CASSLSDRYGYTF. CDR3 DNA sequence: TGTGCCAGCAGCCTTTCTGACAGATATGGCTACACCTTC.

The count of this clone is one. This chain connects TRBV12-3 or TRBV12-4 to TRBJ1-4; weak D call: TRBD1 (6 bases). The V end was cut by 3 bases, the J end by 10 bases, with 12 bases between. The CDR3 extends over 13 amino acids. The CDR3 loop reads CASSFTGKGKLFF. Here the CDR3 DNA reads TGTGCCAGCAGTTTTACAGGGAAGGGAAAACTGTTTTTT.

V gene TRBV30 combines with J gene TRBJ1-2, with TRBD1 identical over 9 bases. The CDR3 covers 15 residues. CDR1 GTSNPN and CDR2 SVGIG come from the germline V gene (reference sequence). V gave up 0 bases and J gave up 2 bases; unmatched junction bases: 4. As DNA, the CDR3 is TGTGCCTGGAGTGTTGGGGACAGGGAGAACTATGGCTACACCTTC. Translation: CAWSVGDRENYGYTF.

Only a few counts were recorded for this clone. J is TRBJ1-6 and V is TRBV10-3; tentative D call: TRBD1 (5 bases). CDR1 and CDR2 from the germline V gene are ENHRY and SYGVKD. Trimming left V 11 bases short and J 5 bases short, with 13 bases between. The CDR3 runs to 13 residues. The CDR3 sequence: CASQRQNNSPLHF. DNA of the CDR3: TGTGCCTCGCAACGACAGAATAATTCACCCCTCCACTTT.

The genes are TRBV6-5 and TRBJ1-1, with 8 bases lining up with TRBD1. The CDR3 loop spans 14 amino acids. Germline assignment: CDR1 MNHEY and CDR2 SVGAGI. The junction had 9 bases not matched to a gene; V was cut back by 6 bases and J by 6 bases. The CDR3 region has the DNA TGTGCCAGCAGAGCCCACAGGGGGGAGGCTGAAGCTTTCTTT. It encodes CASRAHRGEAEAFF.

The genes are TRBV10-3 and TRBJ1-2, with 9 bases fitting TRBD1. The CDR3 length is 16 residues. The V gene's germline CDR1 is ENHRY and CDR2 SYGVKD. The ends lost 5 bases at V and 4 bases at J; junction bases unmatched: 11. CDR3 sequence reads: CAISQSDTGGAYGYTF. The DNA for the CDR3 is TGTGCCATCAGTCAATCGGATACAGGGGGCGCCTATGGCTACACCTTC.

The chain is built from TRBV29-1 and TRBJ2-1; TRBD1 matches at 8 bases. V was clipped by 5 bases and J by 4 bases; unmatched bases: 4. Per germline, CDR1 SQVTM and CDR2 ANQGSEA. The length of the CDR3 is 13 residues. CDR3 coding DNA: TGCAGCGTTTCCCGGACAGGGTACAATGAGCAGTTCTTC. The encoded protein is CSVSRTGYNEQFF.

V and J are TRBV5-1 and TRBJ2-7; 7 nucleotides agree with TRBD1. Per germline, CDR1 SGHRS and CDR2 YFSETQ. This CDR3 region has 15 residues. Losses at the gene ends were 4 bases for V and 0 bases for J; bases not matched to a gene: 7. The CDR3 here is CASSPPTGSSYEQYF. The CDR3 DNA sequence: TGCGCCAGCAGCCCCCCGACAGGGAGCTCCTACGAGCAGTACTTC.

The chain joins TRBV10-1 to TRBJ1-6; D is undetermined. V was trimmed by 4 bases and J by 7 bases, leaving 11 bases between them. Germline lookup yields CDR1 WNHNN and CDR2 SYGVQD (reference sequence). CDR3 length: 14 amino acids. The CDR3, as DNA: TGCGCCAGCAGTGTATCCGGGAACAATTCACCCCTCCACTTT. This encodes CASSVSGNNSPLHF.

The V and J genes are TRBV7-3 and TRBJ2-7, with TRBD2 matching 8 bases. V dropped 5 bases and J dropped 2; count of bases not matched to a gene: 5. CDR1 and CDR2 (germline): SGHTA, FQGTGA. The CDR3 loop spans 14 amino acids. The CDR3 DNA reads TGTGCCAGCAGCCTCACTAGCGGCCCCTACGAGCAGTACTTC. It specifies CASSLTSGPYEQYF.

V usage is TRBV5-1 and J usage is TRBJ2-6, with TRBD2 matching over 9 bases. V lost 0 bases to trimming and J lost 0 bases; unmatched junction nucleotides: 7. The CDR3 covers 19 residues. The germline V gene has CDR1 SGHRS and CDR2 YFSETQ. The CDR3 region has the DNA TGCGCCAGCAGCTTGGCCCCGCTAGCGGGGATCTCTGGGGCCAACGTCCTGACTTTC. Amino acid sequence: CASSLAPLAGISGANVLTF. Filled out from reference TRBV5-1 and TRBJ2-6, the complete variable domain reads KAGVTQTPRYLIKTRGQQVTLSCSPISGHRSVSWYQQTPGQGLQFLFEYFSETQRNKGNFPGRFSGRQFSNSRSEMNVSTLELGDSALYLCASSLAPLAGISGANVLTFGAGSRLTVL.